Detailed here is one T cell receptor beta chain. Its antigen is still unknown. No base quality information exists; no much larger clone differs at one position. This sample is drawn from a study of OX40 agonist ivuxolimab in advanced cancers. A note on the overall study: Ivuxolimab was an agonistic, fully human IgG2 monoclonal antibody directed against OX40 (CD134), a costimulatory receptor. Intravenous ivuxolimab was administered to patients every 2 weeks at six dose levels: 0.01, 0.1, 0.3, 1.5, 3 and 10 mg/kg. Of the 50 or so patients in dose escalation, approximately 20 had hepatocellular carcinoma, some 15 had melanoma, 9 had renal cell carcinoma and 9 had head and neck cancer. In the dose-escalation cohort, around four fifths of patients were male, and the mean age was roughly 60 years, with a range of roughly 23 to 85. Patients were allowed to have had prior anti-PD-1, anti-PD-L1 or anti-CTLA-4 therapy, and 40% of the dose-escalation patients had previously received checkpoint inhibitors. Three dose-escalation patients achieved partial responses, one with hepatocellular carcinoma and two with cutaneous melanoma. Peripheral TCRbeta sequencing aimed to test whether ivuxolimab altered TCR sequence diversity and caused clonal T-cell expansion. The paper reports the monotherapy dose-escalation portion (N of about 50 patients) of the phase I ivuxolimab trial. The investigation overall reported the following: Low levels of normalized T-cell clonal expansion were also seen in some nonresponding patients. At doses from 0.1 to 3.0 mg/kg, clonal expansion was seen in both CD4+ and CD8+ blood T cells between baseline and week 6. In the 0.1-3.0 mg/kg groups, partial responders were among the patients with the lowest normalized peripheral clonal expansion, particularly in CD8+ T cells. After ivuxolimab, CD8+ T cells had more expanded clones than CD4+ T cells on average. The antigen specificity of the peripheral T cells that underwent clonal expansion was not determined.

The trial excluded patients who had a history of autoimmune disease or were on systemic immunosuppression. Peripheral blood for TCR sequencing was collected from all dose cohorts at baseline, on cycle 4 day 1, and on cycle 7 day 1. Samples came from an open-label, multicenter, first-in-human phase I dose-escalation trial of ivuxolimab. Adults with locally advanced or metastatic melanoma, renal cell carcinoma, hepatocellular carcinoma or head and neck squamous cell carcinoma were enrolled in the trial. Before TCR sequencing, CD4+ T cells and CD8+ T cells were sorted from peripheral blood as separate populations. Reading the germline V gene (reference sequence) gives CDR1 SGHNT and CDR2 YYREEE. The CDR3 covers 14 residues, taking in both the cysteine and the phenylalanine. The retained sequence is limited to the CDR3, 42 bases, with the frame set at the first base. V lost 6 bases and J lost 5 bases, and the count of bases not matched to a germline gene is 7.

To sequence the TCRbeta CDR3 region, genomic DNA was isolated from the sorted cells. The immunoSEQ Assay was used to sequence the TCRbeta CDR3 regions. Entries here come from immuneACCESS through TCRdb and include only in-frame sequences with V and J called. Some clones fail to appear in such tables; in the studies checked, an unresolved V gene covers under half of the shortfall, and the cause of the remainder is unknown. This sample comprises almost 65,000 clones, around 83% of them detected only once. The ten largest clones represent approximately 0.63% of the sample. The clonotype was recovered from an adult with an advanced solid tumor such as melanoma, head and neck, liver or kidney cancer. The V and J segments used are TRBV5-4 and TRBJ2-7, with TRBD2 identical over 11 junction bases. The source was CD4+ or CD8+ T cells sorted from blood, collected in a trial of the OX40 agonist ivuxolimab. The CDR3 protein: CASKTSGGSNEQYF. The bases read TGTGCCAGCAAAACTAGCGGGGGAAGCAACGAGCAGTACTTC.